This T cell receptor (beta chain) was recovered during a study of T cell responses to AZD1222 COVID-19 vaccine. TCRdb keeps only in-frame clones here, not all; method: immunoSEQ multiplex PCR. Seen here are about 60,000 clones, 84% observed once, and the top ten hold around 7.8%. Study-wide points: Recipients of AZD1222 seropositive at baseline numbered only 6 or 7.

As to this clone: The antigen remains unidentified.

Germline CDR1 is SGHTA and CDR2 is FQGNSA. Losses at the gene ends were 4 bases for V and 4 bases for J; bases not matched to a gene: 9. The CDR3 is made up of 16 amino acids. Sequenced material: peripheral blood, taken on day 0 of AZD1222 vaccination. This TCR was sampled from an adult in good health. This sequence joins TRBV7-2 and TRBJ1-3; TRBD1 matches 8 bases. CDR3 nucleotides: TGTGCCAGCAGCTCCGACAGGGGAGGAGCGGGAAACACCATATATTTT. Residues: CASSSDRGGAGNTIYF.